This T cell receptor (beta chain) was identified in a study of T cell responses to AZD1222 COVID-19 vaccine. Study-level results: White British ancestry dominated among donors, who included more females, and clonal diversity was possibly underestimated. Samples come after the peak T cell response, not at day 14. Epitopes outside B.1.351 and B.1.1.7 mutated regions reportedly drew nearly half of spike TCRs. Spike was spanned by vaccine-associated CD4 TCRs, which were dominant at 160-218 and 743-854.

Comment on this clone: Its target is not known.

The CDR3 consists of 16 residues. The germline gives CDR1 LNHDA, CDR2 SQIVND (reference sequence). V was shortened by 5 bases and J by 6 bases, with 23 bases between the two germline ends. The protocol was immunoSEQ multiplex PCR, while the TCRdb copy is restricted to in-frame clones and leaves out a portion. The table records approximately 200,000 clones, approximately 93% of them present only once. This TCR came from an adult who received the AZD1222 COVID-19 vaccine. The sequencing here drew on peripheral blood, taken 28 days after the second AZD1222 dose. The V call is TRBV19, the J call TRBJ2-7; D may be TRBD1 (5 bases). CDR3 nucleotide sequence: TGTGCCAGTAGTGACCCGGGTGGGGCAGGCCGACTCGAGCAGTACTTC. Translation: CASSDPGGAGRLEQYF. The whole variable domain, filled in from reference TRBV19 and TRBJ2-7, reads DGGITQSPKYLFRKEGQNVTLSCEQNLNHDAMYWYRQDPGQGLRLIYYSQIVNDFQKGDIAEGYSVSREKKESFPLTVTSAQKNPTAFYLCASSDPGGAGRLEQYFGPGTRLTVT.